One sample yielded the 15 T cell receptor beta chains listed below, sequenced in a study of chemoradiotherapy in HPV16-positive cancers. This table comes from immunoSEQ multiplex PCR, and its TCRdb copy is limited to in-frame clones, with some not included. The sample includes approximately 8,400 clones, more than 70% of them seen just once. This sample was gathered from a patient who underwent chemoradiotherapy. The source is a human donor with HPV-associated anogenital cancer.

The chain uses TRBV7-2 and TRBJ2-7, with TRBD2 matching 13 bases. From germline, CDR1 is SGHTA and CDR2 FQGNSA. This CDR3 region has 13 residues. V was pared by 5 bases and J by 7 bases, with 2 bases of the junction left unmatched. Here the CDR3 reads CASSAGLAGEQYF. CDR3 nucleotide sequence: TGTGCCAGCAGCGCGGGACTAGCGGGAGAGCAGTACTTC.

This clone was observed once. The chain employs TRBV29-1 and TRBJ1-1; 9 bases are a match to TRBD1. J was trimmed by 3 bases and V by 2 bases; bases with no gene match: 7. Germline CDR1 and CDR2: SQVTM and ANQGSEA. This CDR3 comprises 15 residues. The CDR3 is CSVESLDRGYTEAFF. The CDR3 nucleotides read TGCAGCGTTGAAAGCCTTGACAGGGGGTACACTGAAGCTTTCTTT.

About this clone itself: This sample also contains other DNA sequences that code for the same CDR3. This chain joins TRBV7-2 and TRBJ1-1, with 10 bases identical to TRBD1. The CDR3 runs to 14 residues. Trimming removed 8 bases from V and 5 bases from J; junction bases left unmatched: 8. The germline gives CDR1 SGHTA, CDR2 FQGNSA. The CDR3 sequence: CASSGQGPGTEAFF. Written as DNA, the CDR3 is TGTGCCAGCTCGGGACAGGGGCCCGGGACTGAAGCTTTCTTT. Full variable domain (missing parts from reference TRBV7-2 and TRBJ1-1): GAGVSQSPSNKVTEKGKDVELRCDPISGHTALYWYRQSLGQGLEFLIYFQGNSAPDKSGLPSDRFSAERTGGSVSTLTIQRTQQEDSAVYLCASSGQGPGTEAFFGQGTRLTVV.

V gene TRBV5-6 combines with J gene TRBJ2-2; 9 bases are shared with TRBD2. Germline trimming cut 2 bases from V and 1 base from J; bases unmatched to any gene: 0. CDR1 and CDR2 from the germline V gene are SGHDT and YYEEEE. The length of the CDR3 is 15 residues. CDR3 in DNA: TGTGCCAGCAGCTTACTAGCGGGGAACACCGGGGAGCTGTTTTTT. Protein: CASSLLAGNTGELFF. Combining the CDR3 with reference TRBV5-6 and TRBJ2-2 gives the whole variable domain DAGVTQSPTHLIKTRGQQVTLRCSPKSGHDTVSWYQQALGQGPQFIFQYYEEEERQRGNFPDRFSGHQFPNYSSELNVNALLLGDSALYLCASSLLAGNTGELFFGEGSRLTVL.

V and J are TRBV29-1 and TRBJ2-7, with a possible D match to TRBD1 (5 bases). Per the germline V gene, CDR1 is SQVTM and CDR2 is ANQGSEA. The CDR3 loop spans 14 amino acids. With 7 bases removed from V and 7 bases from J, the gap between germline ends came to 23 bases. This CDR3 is CSGTSVADMGEQYF. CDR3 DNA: TGCAGCGGCACCTCAGTGGCGGACATGGGGGAGCAGTACTTC.

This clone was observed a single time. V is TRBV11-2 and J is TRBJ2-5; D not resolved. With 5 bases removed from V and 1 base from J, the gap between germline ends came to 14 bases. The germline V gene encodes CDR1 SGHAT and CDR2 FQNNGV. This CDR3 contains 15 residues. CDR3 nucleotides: TGTGCCAGCAGCCCCCCCGGGCCCCTCCAAGAGACCCAGTACTTC. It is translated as CASSPPGPLQETQYF.

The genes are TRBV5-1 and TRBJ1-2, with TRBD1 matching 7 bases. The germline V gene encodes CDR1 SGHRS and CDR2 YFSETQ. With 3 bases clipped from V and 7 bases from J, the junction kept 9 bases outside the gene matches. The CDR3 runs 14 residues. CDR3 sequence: CASSSGDSVGGYTF. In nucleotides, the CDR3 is TGCGCCAGCAGCTCCGGGGACAGCGTGGGTGGCTACACCTTC. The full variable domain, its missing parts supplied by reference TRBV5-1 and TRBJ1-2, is KAGVTQTPRYLIKTRGQQVTLSCSPISGHRSVSWYQQTPGQGLQFLFEYFSETQRNKGNFPGRFSGRQFSNSRSEMNVSTLELGDSALYLCASSSGDSVGGYTFGSGTRLTVV.

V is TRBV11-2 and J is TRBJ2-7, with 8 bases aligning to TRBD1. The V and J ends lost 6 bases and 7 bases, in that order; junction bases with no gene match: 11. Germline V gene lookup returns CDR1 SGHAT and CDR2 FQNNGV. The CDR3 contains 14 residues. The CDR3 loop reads CASRPPWTGWEQYF. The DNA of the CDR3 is TGTGCCAGCAGGCCGCCGTGGACAGGGTGGGAGCAGTACTTC.

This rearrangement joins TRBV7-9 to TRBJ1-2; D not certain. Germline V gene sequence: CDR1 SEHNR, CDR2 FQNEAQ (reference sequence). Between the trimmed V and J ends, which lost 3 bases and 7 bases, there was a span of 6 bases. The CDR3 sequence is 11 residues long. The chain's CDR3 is CASSLAFGYTF. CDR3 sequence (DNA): TGTGCCAGCAGCTTGGCATTTGGCTACACCTTC.

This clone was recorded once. CDR3 residues: CASSTGTTLEQYF. Here the CDR3 DNA reads TGTGCCAGCAGCACGGGGACGACCCTCGAGCAGTACTTC. The chain combines TRBV7-2 with TRBJ2-7; D is possibly TRBD1 or TRBD2 (5 bases each). The V end was cut by 5 bases, the J end by 6 bases, with 14 bases between. The CDR3 is 13 amino acids. Germline CDR1 is SGHTA and CDR2 is FQGNSA.

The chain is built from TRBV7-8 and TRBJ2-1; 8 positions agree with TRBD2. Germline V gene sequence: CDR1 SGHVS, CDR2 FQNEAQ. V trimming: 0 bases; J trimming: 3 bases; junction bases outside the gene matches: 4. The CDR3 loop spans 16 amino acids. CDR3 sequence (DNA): TGTGCCAGCAGCTTAGCGAGCGGGGGCCTCTACAATGAGCAGTTCTTC. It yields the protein CASSLASGGLYNEQFF.

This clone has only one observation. The CDR3 DNA is TGTGCCAGCAGCAACCGACAGGGAGGGAACACTGAAGCTTTCTTT. It translates to CASSNRQGGNTEAFF. The V gene is TRBV6-1, the J gene TRBJ1-1, with 7 bases lining up with TRBD1. CDR3 size: 15 residues. J gave up 1 base and V 6 bases, and 8 bases lay outside the gene matches. The V gene's germline CDR1 is MNHNS and CDR2 SASEGT.

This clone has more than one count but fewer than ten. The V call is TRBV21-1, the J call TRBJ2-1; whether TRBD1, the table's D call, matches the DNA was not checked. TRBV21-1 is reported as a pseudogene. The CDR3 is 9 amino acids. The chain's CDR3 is CATSQGKFF. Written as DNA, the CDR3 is TGTGCCACCTCACAGGGGAAGTTCTTC.

The chain's CDR3 is CASSLSGSMNTEAFF. The CDR3 nucleotides are TGTGCCAGCAGCTTAAGTGGCAGTATGAACACTGAAGCTTTCTTT. This chain links TRBV7-2 with TRBJ1-1; no clear D gene. The germline CDR1 and CDR2 sequences are SGHTA and FQGNSA. Trimming stripped 2 bases from V and 0 bases from J, with 10 bases between. This CDR3 is built from 15 residues.

For the CDR3, the DNA is TGTGCCAGCAGTTACTCGCAGGCCCGGGGCAGGGGTAACACTGAAGCTTTCTTT. Translated, it gives CASSYSQARGRGNTEAFF. This chain connects TRBV6-7 to TRBJ1-1, with a weak D call TRBD1 (6 bases). TRBV6-7 is flagged as an ORF with uncertain function. This CDR3 region has 18 residues. V lost 0 bases to trimming and J lost 2 bases, with 19 bases between them.